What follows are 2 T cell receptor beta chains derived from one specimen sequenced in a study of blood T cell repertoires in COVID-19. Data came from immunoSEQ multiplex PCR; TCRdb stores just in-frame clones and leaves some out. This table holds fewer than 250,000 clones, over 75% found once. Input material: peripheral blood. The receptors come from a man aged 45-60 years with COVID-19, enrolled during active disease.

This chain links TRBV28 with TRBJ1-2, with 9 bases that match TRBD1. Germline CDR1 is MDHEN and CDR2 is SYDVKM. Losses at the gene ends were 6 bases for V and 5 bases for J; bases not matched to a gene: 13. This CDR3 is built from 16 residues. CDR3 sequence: CASSRPGGQGLYGYTF. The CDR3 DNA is TGTGCCAGCAGCCGACCCGGGGGACAGGGCCTATATGGCTACACCTTC.

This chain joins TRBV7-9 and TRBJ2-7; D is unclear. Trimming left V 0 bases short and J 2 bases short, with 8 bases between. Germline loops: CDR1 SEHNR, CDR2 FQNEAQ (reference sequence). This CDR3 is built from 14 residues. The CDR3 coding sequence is TGTGCCAGCAGCTTAGCGGTCCAGACCTACGAGCAGTACTTC. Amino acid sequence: CASSLAVQTYEQYF.